Sequencing of this T cell receptor (beta chain) was carried out in a study of tumor T cells in aggressive B-cell lymphoma. Clones were read by immunoSEQ multiplex PCR, and TCRdb kept only the in-frame ones, dropping some. The sample carries 9,300 or so clones, approximately 85% recorded once. This CDR3 spans 14 amino acids. CDR1 is SGHRS, CDR2 YFSETQ, per germline. V was cut by 3 bases and J by 4 bases, with 11 bases left in between. In the case of this clone: Other DNA sequences within the sample encode an identical CDR3.

The clonotype comes from an adult with diffuse large B cell lymphoma. The rearrangement uses TRBV5-1 and TRBJ2-1, with D possibly being TRBD2 (7 bases). Sequencing was carried out using tumor tissue. This CDR3 is CASSSGGLYNEQFF. DNA for the CDR3: TGCGCCAGCAGCTCGGGGGGCCTATACAATGAGCAGTTCTTC.